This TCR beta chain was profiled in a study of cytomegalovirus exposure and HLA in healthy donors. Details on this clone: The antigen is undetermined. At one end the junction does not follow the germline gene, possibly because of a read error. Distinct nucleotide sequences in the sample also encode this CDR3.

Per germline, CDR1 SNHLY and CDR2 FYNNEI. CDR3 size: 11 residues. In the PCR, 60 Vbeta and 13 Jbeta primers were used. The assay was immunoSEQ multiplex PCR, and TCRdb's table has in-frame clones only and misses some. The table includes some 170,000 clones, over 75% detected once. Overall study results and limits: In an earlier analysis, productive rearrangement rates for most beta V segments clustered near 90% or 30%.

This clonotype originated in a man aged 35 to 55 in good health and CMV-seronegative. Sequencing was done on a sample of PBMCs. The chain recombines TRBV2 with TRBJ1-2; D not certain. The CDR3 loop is CASIGVYGYTF. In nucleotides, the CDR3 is TGCGCCAGCATCGGAGTATATGGCTACACCTTC.